This T cell receptor (beta chain) was sequenced during a study of T cells in Graves' hyperthyroidism and ophthalmopathy. About the study: Peripheral blood was obtained at initial diagnosis, preceding any treatment.

This clonotype was seen at least ten times. Absent ophthalmopathy progression within 18 months defined stable Graves' hyperthyroidism. Recently diagnosed hyperthyroidism of less than 2 months' duration affected patients aged 18 to 65. Uncontrolled infections, other autoimmune diseases, pregnancy or lactation led to exclusion of patients. The CDR3 runs to 14 residues. The junction had 5 bases not matched to a gene; V was cut back by 6 bases and J by 5 bases. Germline V gives CDR1 MDHEN, CDR2 SYDVKM. TCR beta CDR3 sequences were amplified from RNA transcripts. A first-round RT-PCR of the TCR CDR3 used the HTBI primer set. From the multiplex PCR reads, TCRdb called clonotypes with MiXCR, one entry per CDR3 protein. The sample consists of some 620,000 distinct CDR3 sequences, about 17% of them appearing once.

This TCR derives from a woman aged 25 to 39 with Graves' hyperthyroidism. Sequenced sample: blood. This chain uses TRBV28 with TRBJ2-2, with 8 nucleotides matching TRBD2. The CDR3 nucleotides read TGTGCCAGCAGCTTAGCGGGACGGACCGGGGAGCTGTTTTTT. Amino acids: CASSLAGRTGELFF.